Presented here are 17 T cell receptor beta chains from one specimen sequenced in a study of blood T cell repertoires in COVID-19 (dated by TCRdb to 2020 to 2021). The method behind the library was the immunoSEQ multiplex PCR assay. Here the immuneACCESS table is served through TCRdb, limited to in-frame sequences with V and J called. Missing clones are a known gap in these copies; in checked studies unresolved V genes cover under half, and the rest lacks a known reason. The sample has 150,000 to 200,000 clones on record, 80% to 85% of them singletons. The top ten clones comprise about 14% of the sample. Specimen: peripheral blood. Source of these receptors: a woman aged 70 to 79 with COVID-19, enrolled during active disease.

The rearrangement uses TRBV7-2 and TRBJ1-1; D is uncertain. Trimming removed 5 bases from V and 1 base from J, with 5 bases in between. The CDR3 is 12 residues long. Per germline, CDR1 SGHTA and CDR2 FQGNSA. CDR3 region: CASSHPNTEAFF. As DNA, the CDR3 is TGTGCCAGCAGCCATCCGAACACTGAAGCTTTCTTT.

The chain uses TRBV29-1 and TRBJ2-5; 9 positions match TRBD1. V trimming: 6 bases; J trimming: 5 bases; junction bases outside the gene matches: 10. The CDR3 sequence is 14 residues long. Germline V lookup: CDR1 SQVTM, CDR2 ANQGSEA. CDR3 protein: CSVQPTGGLETQYF. Here the CDR3 DNA reads TGCAGCGTCCAACCGACAGGGGGATTGGAGACCCAGTACTTC.

This rearrangement joins TRBV3-1 (or the pseudogene TRBV3-2) to TRBJ2-7; 9 positions agree with TRBD2. The V gene's germline CDR1 is LGHDT and CDR2 YNNKEL (reference sequence). The length of the CDR3 is 16 residues. With 2 bases clipped from V and 8 bases from J, the junction kept 13 bases outside the gene matches. The CDR3 DNA reads TGTGCCAGCAGCCAAATCAGACCGCGGCGGGAGGGTAAGCAGTACTTC. Translated: CASSQIRPRREGKQYF.

Here the CDR3 DNA reads TGTGCCAGCAGCTTAGAGACAGGGGCGAGTGGCGGGGAGCTGTTTTTT. Translated, it gives CASSLETGASGGELFF. This chain connects TRBV7-9 to TRBJ2-2, with 8 positions matching TRBD1. Germline CDR1 and CDR2: SEHNR and FQNEAQ (reference sequence). V shed 1 base and J 7 bases; nucleotides not matched to a gene: 8. The CDR3 runs 16 residues.

The chain recombines TRBV11-2 with TRBJ2-7, with D possibly being TRBD2 (6 bases). This CDR3 comprises 13 residues. The germline V gene encodes CDR1 SGHAT and CDR2 FQNNGV. The V end lost 5 bases, the J end lost 6 bases, and 14 bases lay between the germline ends. In DNA form, the CDR3 reads TGTGCCAGCAGCCCATCAGTGGGGGGCGAGCAGTACTTC. This gives the protein CASSPSVGGEQYF.

The J gene is TRBJ1-5, the V gene TRBV10-3; 7 nucleotides line up with TRBD1. From germline, CDR1 is ENHRY and CDR2 SYGVKD. This CDR3 is 17 amino acids long. V lost 7 bases and J lost 6; bases outside the gene matches: 18. The CDR3 sequence is CAIIPLREGAYRQPQHF. Written as DNA, the CDR3 is TGTGCCATCATTCCTTTGCGGGAGGGGGCCTACCGTCAGCCCCAGCATTTT.

The chain uses TRBV28 and TRBJ2-7; 8 bases are shared with TRBD2. The CDR3 has 13 residues. Germline CDR1 reads MDHEN; CDR2 reads SYDVKM. CDR3 loop: CASSMGGGTAPHV. CDR3 sequence (DNA): TGTGCCAGCAGCATGGGCGGGGGGACCGCCCCACACGTC.

This clone was observed a handful of times. The rearrangement links TRBV14 to TRBJ2-1; a possible D gene is TRBD2 (5 bases). This CDR3 region has 16 residues. The V and J ends lost 0 bases and 4 bases respectively, with 13 bases between them. From germline, CDR1 is SGHDN and CDR2 FVKESK. This CDR3 reads CASSQDTPSRYNEQFF. Written as DNA, the CDR3 is TGTGCCAGCAGCCAAGATACGCCTAGCCGGTACAATGAGCAGTTCTTC.

The gene calls are TRBV7-8 and TRBJ2-2; 7 bases align to TRBD1. CDR3 length equals 14 residues. The germline V gene has CDR1 SGHVS and CDR2 FQNEAQ. V lost 5 bases, J lost 6 bases, and 6 bases stayed unmatched. CDR3 in amino acids: CASSATGAPGELFF. The CDR3, as DNA: TGTGCCAGCAGCGCCACAGGGGCTCCCGGGGAGCTGTTTTTT.

V and J are TRBV5-4 and TRBJ2-3, with D perhaps TRBD2 (6 bases). This CDR3 has 14 residues. Germline V gives CDR1 SGHNT, CDR2 YYREEE (reference sequence). The V gene lost 2 bases and the J gene lost 6 bases, with 13 bases spanning the gap. The CDR3 nucleotides read TGTGCCAGCAGCTTTGAGGGACTGGCGGATACGCAGTATTTT. It specifies CASSFEGLADTQYF.

The V call is TRBV7-9, the J call TRBJ2-3; no clear D. V shed 3 bases and J shed 6 bases, with 16 bases lying between them. The length of the CDR3 is 15 residues. Germline V lookup: CDR1 SEHNR, CDR2 FQNEAQ (reference sequence). The CDR3 sequence is CASSFGPIPPDTQYF. For the CDR3, the DNA is TGTGCCAGCAGCTTCGGTCCGATACCGCCTGATACGCAGTATTTT.

The CDR3 nucleotides read TGTGCCAGCAGACCTCGGGACAGGGGGCAATATGGCTACACCTTC. It codes for CASRPRDRGQYGYTF. The V call is TRBV3-1 (or the pseudogene TRBV3-2), the J call TRBJ1-2; TRBD1 matches at 12 bases. Germline values: CDR1 LGHDT, CDR2 YNNKEL (reference sequence). The length of the CDR3 is 15 residues. Losses at the gene ends were 6 bases for V and 5 bases for J; bases not matched to a gene: 7.

This clone was seen only once. The rearrangement joins TRBV11-2 to TRBJ2-5; D might be TRBD2 (6 bases). Trimming took 4 bases from V and 5 from J, leaving 14 bases between them. CDR1 SGHAT and CDR2 FQNNGV come from the germline V gene. This CDR3 has 14 residues. The CDR3 reads CASSSGGSGETQYF. As DNA, the CDR3 is TGTGCCAGCAGCTCTGGGGGGTCAGGGGAGACCCAGTACTTC.

V gene TRBV28 combines with J gene TRBJ2-4; no firm D call. Trimming removed 4 bases at V and 6 bases at J, with 13 bases between. Germline-derived CDR1 and CDR2 are MDHEN and SYDVKM. The CDR3 is made up of 14 amino acids. The CDR3 DNA follows: TGTGCCAGCAGTTCGACAATTCAGGCAAACATTCAGTACTTC. Protein product: CASSSTIQANIQYF.

The genes are TRBV2 and TRBJ2-5; tentatively, D is TRBD1 (6 bases). Germline V gene data show CDR1 as SNHLY and CDR2 as FYNNEI. CDR3 length equals 15 residues. V was shortened by 5 bases and J by 4 bases, with 17 bases between the two germline ends. CDR3 region: CASSRDTLLGETQYF. CDR3 nucleotide sequence: TGTGCCAGCAGTCGGGACACGCTTTTGGGAGAGACCCAGTACTTC.

This rearrangement joins TRBV6-6 to TRBJ2-7, with 9 bases fitting TRBD1. The germline V gene has CDR1 MNHNY and CDR2 SVGAGI (reference sequence). The trim removed 6 bases at V and 2 bases at J, leaving 8 bases unmatched. The CDR3 is 15 residues long. The CDR3 DNA reads TGTGCCAGCAGCTCGAGACGACAGGGGGCCTACGAGCAGTACTTC. As protein: CASSSRRQGAYEQYF.

The table lists this clone with a few counts. This chain connects TRBV6-5 to TRBJ1-1; D uncertain. V was shortened by 2 bases and J by 0 bases, with 7 bases between the two germline ends. The CDR3 extends over 14 amino acids. Germline V gives CDR1 MNHEY, CDR2 SVGAGI. The chain's CDR3 is CASSYGSLNTEAFF. The CDR3 DNA sequence: TGTGCCAGCAGTTACGGTAGCTTGAACACTGAAGCTTTCTTT.